The 16 T cell receptor beta chains given below trace back to one sample, sequenced in a study of T cell repertoires in cytomegalovirus infection. Each CDR3 protein is one row after TCRdb ran MiXCR on the reads. Of roughly 500,000 distinct CDR3 sequences in the sample, roughly 10% were seen once. Sample: PBMCs. These receptors all come from a human donor in good health (CMV status not recorded). Some clones in this sample may be carry-over from other donors' samples.

The table lists this clonotype with many counts. V gene TRBV12-3 or TRBV12-4 combines with J gene TRBJ2-3; a weak D match, TRBD2 (6 bases). Trimming took 4 bases from V and 3 from J, leaving 11 bases between them. This CDR3 has 14 residues. CDR3 amino acids: CASSSPGLTDTQYF. CDR3 bases: TGTGCCAGCAGTTCCCCGGGACTTACAGATACGCAGTATTTT.

Many counts were recorded for this clonotype. The genes are TRBV7-9 and TRBJ2-3, with D tentatively TRBD2 (6 bases). The CDR3 is 17 residues long. Trimming shortened V by 5 bases and J by 0 bases, and 18 bases separated the two germline ends. CDR1 is SEHNR and CDR2 is FQNEAQ in the germline V gene (reference sequence). As DNA, the CDR3 is TGTGCCAGCAGCCCAAAGGGCAGGGAGGAAAGCACAGATACGCAGTATTTT. It translates to CASSPKGREESTDTQYF.

This sequence joins TRBV19 and TRBJ2-5; weak D call: TRBD2 (7 bases). Looked up from germline, CDR1 is LNHDA and CDR2 is SQIVND (reference sequence). V was clipped by 5 bases and J by 0 bases, with 13 bases between them. The CDR3 consists of 15 residues. The CDR3 sequence: CASSLGGRNQETQYF. As DNA, the CDR3 is TGTGCCAGTAGTCTCGGGGGGCGGAACCAAGAGACCCAGTACTTC.

This clonotype was counted ten times or more. The chain has TRBV12-3 or TRBV12-4 and TRBJ1-1; 12 bases agree with TRBD1. This CDR3 region has 17 residues. With V trimmed by 6 bases and J by 5 bases, 13 bases remained unmatched. CDR3 sequence reads: CASSPQGQGAARTEAFF. The CDR3 DNA reads as TGTGCCAGCAGCCCTCAGGGACAGGGGGCGGCCAGGACTGAAGCTTTCTTT.

This clonotype was detected many times. The chain joins TRBV7-3 to TRBJ2-1; TRBD1 is a possible D gene (5 bases). The CDR3 is made up of 13 amino acids. V dropped 5 bases and J dropped 5 bases, with 10 bases sitting between them. Germline V gene data show CDR1 as SGHTA and CDR2 as FQGTGA. CDR3 coding DNA: TGTGCCAGCAGCCAGGTGGACAACAATGAGCAGTTCTTC. This sequence encodes CASSQVDNNEQFF.

This clonotype was seen ten or more times. This rearrangement joins TRBV7-2 to TRBJ1-2; TRBD1 agrees at 7 bases. CDR1 is SGHTA and CDR2 is FQGNSA in the germline V gene. CDR3 length equals 14 residues. V was pared by 3 bases and J by 5 bases, with 6 bases of the junction left unmatched. CDR3 sequence: CASSLQGGSYGYTF. The CDR3 DNA follows: TGTGCCAGCAGCTTGCAGGGGGGGAGTTATGGCTACACCTTC.

In this sample, this clonotype turned up many times. The chain employs TRBV10-3 and TRBJ2-6; 7 positions match TRBD1. The CDR3 is 16 residues long. J gave up 0 bases and V 4 bases, and 3 bases lay outside the gene matches. Per the germline V gene, CDR1 is ENHRY and CDR2 is SYGVKD. CDR3 region: CAISGDSHSGANVLTF. In nucleotides, the CDR3 is TGTGCCATCAGTGGGGACAGCCACTCTGGGGCCAACGTCCTGACTTTC.

The table lists this clonotype with many counts. CDR3 nucleotides: TGTGCCAGCTCACCAGTAGACCAAGAGACCCAGTACTTC. It encodes CASSPVDQETQYF. The chain employs TRBV18 and TRBJ2-5; D remains ambiguous. There are 13 residues in the CDR3. V shed 2 bases and J shed 0 bases, with 4 bases lying between them. From germline, CDR1 is KGHSH and CDR2 LQKENI.

The chain joins TRBV18 to TRBJ1-1; 7 bases align to TRBD1. CDR1 is KGHSH and CDR2 is LQKENI in the germline V gene. Losses at the gene ends were 6 bases for V and 7 bases for J; bases not matched to a gene: 11. There are 14 residues in the CDR3. This CDR3 is CASSRSGQAVEAFF. The CDR3 DNA follows: TGTGCCAGCTCCCGCTCTGGACAGGCAGTTGAAGCTTTCTTT. The whole variable domain, remainder taken from reference TRBV18 and TRBJ1-1, is NAGVMQNPRHLVRRRGQEARLRCSPMKGHSHVYWYRQLPEEGLKFMVYLQKENIIDESGMPKERFSAEFPKEGPSILRIQQVVRGDSAAYFCASSRSGQAVEAFFGQGTRLTVV.

This clonotype was observed many times. This chain connects TRBV7-8 to TRBJ2-2, with D possibly being TRBD1 (6 bases). CDR3 size: 15 residues. The germline V and J ends were trimmed by 5 bases and 3 bases, with 13 bases remaining between them. Germline CDR1 is SGHVS and CDR2 is FQNEAQ. The CDR3 loop is CASSRGTRDTGELFF. The DNA for the CDR3 is TGTGCCAGCAGCCGAGGGACAAGAGACACCGGGGAGCTGTTTTTT.

The genes are TRBV30 and TRBJ2-1; D gene unclear. The CDR3 contains 12 residues. Germline CDR1 reads GTSNPN; CDR2 reads SVGIG (reference sequence). Trimming took 5 bases from V and 6 from J, leaving 11 bases between them. The CDR3 DNA reads as TGTGCCTGGCAAGCCGGACCCAATGAGCAGTTCTTC. Translation: CAWQAGPNEQFF.

This sequence joins TRBV7-9 and TRBJ2-5; D might be TRBD2 (5 bases). The V gene lost 5 bases and the J gene lost 3 bases, with 19 bases spanning the gap. The CDR3 extends over 16 amino acids. The V gene's germline CDR1 is SEHNR and CDR2 FQNEAQ (reference sequence). The CDR3 sequence: CASSPGSGESKETQYF. The CDR3 bases are TGTGCCAGCAGCCCCGGCTCTGGGGAGAGCAAAGAGACCCAGTACTTC.

The chain combines TRBV4-2 with TRBJ1-5, with D unclear. The CDR3 contains 15 residues. The germline V gene has CDR1 LGHNA and CDR2 YNFKEQ. The V and J ends lost 0 bases and 7 bases respectively, with 13 bases between them. CDR3 protein: CASSQDNPAGQPQHF. CDR3 coding DNA: TGTGCCAGCAGCCAAGATAACCCCGCCGGGCAGCCCCAGCATTTT.

This rearrangement joins TRBV15 to TRBJ2-1; the match to TRBD2 covers 8 bases. This CDR3 region has 17 residues. Germline trimming cut 1 base from V and 4 bases from J; bases unmatched to any gene: 9. Germline V gene data show CDR1 as LNHNV and CDR2 as YYDKDF (reference sequence). CDR3 amino acids: CATSRAPPGGGYNEQFF. The CDR3 nucleotides are TGTGCCACCAGCAGAGCCCCCCCGGGGGGGGGGTACAATGAGCAGTTCTTC.

This clonotype has at least ten counts. The gene calls are TRBV9 and TRBJ2-7; D call uncertain. In germline, CDR1 is SGDLS, CDR2 YYNGEE. The CDR3 spans 15 residues. V dropped 1 base and J dropped 3 bases, with 14 bases sitting between them. The CDR3 is CASSVSPEGIYEQYF. The CDR3 nucleotides are TGTGCCAGCAGCGTAAGCCCGGAAGGAATCTACGAGCAGTACTTC.

There are many counts of this clonotype. The V and J genes are TRBV5-8 and TRBJ2-7; 10 bases agree with TRBD2. This CDR3 contains 12 residues. Germline loops: CDR1 SGHTS, CDR2 YDEGEE. V lost 9 bases and J lost 5; bases outside the gene matches: 5. The chain's CDR3 is CATGTSEHEQYF. CDR3 nucleotides: TGTGCCACCGGGACTAGCGAACACGAGCAGTACTTC.